Listed here are 21 T cell receptor beta chains from one sample, sequenced in a study of PD-1 and CTLA-4 blockade in melanoma. Data came from immunoSEQ multiplex PCR; TCRdb stores just in-frame clones and leaves some out. The data contain about 30,000 clones, less than 90% of them singletons. The sequencing here drew on CD8+ T cells from peripheral blood, taken from a patient given anti-PD-1 treatment. All receptors derive from a human donor with melanoma.

This chain connects TRBV27 to TRBJ2-7; tentative D call: TRBD1 (5 bases). Trimming took 5 bases from V and 7 from J, leaving 21 bases between them. This CDR3 comprises 15 residues. Germline lookup yields CDR1 MNHEY and CDR2 SMNVEV (reference sequence). The CDR3 bases are TGTGCCAGCAGTCCATCTTTGGGGCCGACCGGGGAGCAGTACTTC. Translation gives CASSPSLGPTGEQYF.

The rearrangement joins TRBV7-8 to TRBJ2-1; 12 positions agree with TRBD2. V was clipped by 4 bases and J by 9 bases; unmatched bases: 7. The CDR3 contains 15 residues. Germline lookup yields CDR1 SGHVS and CDR2 FQNEAQ. The CDR3 DNA reads as TGTGCCAGCAGCTCCCCTAGCGGGGGGGGACGTGAGCAGTTCTTC. This translates into CASSSPSGGGREQFF.

V usage is TRBV6-2 or TRBV6-3 and J usage is TRBJ1-5, with 7 bases matching TRBD1. This CDR3 has 15 residues. Trimming took 4 bases from V and 4 from J; bases not matched to a gene: 7. The germline gives CDR1 MNHEY, CDR2 SVGEGT. The CDR3 loop reads CASSSFRDSNQPQHF. The DNA for the CDR3 is TGTGCCAGCAGTTCCTTCCGGGACAGTAATCAGCCCCAGCATTTT.

The V gene is TRBV6-5, the J gene TRBJ1-5, with 11 bases identical to TRBD1. The J segment lost 5 bases and the V segment lost 6 bases, leaving 6 bases of the junction unmatched. Germline values: CDR1 MNHEY, CDR2 SVGAGI. The CDR3 length is 15 residues. CDR3 sequence: CASSLGQGEYQPQHF. DNA of the CDR3: TGTGCCAGCAGCCTGGGACAGGGGGAGTATCAGCCCCAGCATTTT.

The V gene is TRBV6-6, the J gene TRBJ2-1, with D possibly matching TRBD2 (6 bases). V lost 3 bases and J 6 bases, leaving 12 bases between the germline ends. Germline CDR1 reads MNHNY; CDR2 reads SVGAGI (reference sequence). This CDR3 region has 14 residues. CDR3: CASSYSGTGNEQFF. In nucleotides, the CDR3 is TGTGCCAGCAGTTATTCCGGGACTGGCAATGAGCAGTTCTTC.

The J gene is TRBJ1-6, the V gene TRBV27; 7 nucleotides agree with TRBD1. Germline CDR1 MNHEY, CDR2 SMNVEV (reference sequence). J gave up 7 bases and V 4 bases, and 10 bases lay outside the gene matches. The CDR3 extends over 16 amino acids. The CDR3 nucleotides are TGTGCCAGCAGTTCTCCCTTAGGGGGCGTCAATTCACCCCTCCACTTT. The encoded protein is CASSSPLGGVNSPLHF.

V gene TRBV27 combines with J gene TRBJ2-3; no reliable D call. In germline, CDR1 is MNHEY, CDR2 SMNVEV (reference sequence). The CDR3 runs to 15 residues. The V and J ends lost 5 bases and 1 base respectively, with 13 bases between them. The CDR3 coding sequence is TGTGCCAGCAGTCCCATTGTCGGCCGCACAGATACGCAGTATTTT. The encoded protein is CASSPIVGRTDTQYF.

This rearrangement joins TRBV4-1 to TRBJ2-3, with 7 nucleotides matching TRBD2. Germline V lookup: CDR1 MGHRA, CDR2 YSYEKL. CDR3 length: 16 residues. Unmatched junction bases numbered 7, after V lost 4 bases and J lost 0 bases. Written as DNA, the CDR3 is TGCGCCAGCAGCCTTGGGCGGGAGCTTAGCACAGATACGCAGTATTTT. Translation gives CASSLGRELSTDTQYF.

The V call is TRBV6-6, the J call TRBJ2-5, with 16 bases fitting TRBD2. CDR3 length: 17 residues. Per germline, CDR1 MNHNY and CDR2 SVGAGI (reference sequence). V lost 5 bases to trimming and J lost 5 bases; unmatched junction nucleotides: 8. The DNA of the CDR3 is TGTGCCAGCAGTCCGGGACTAGCGGGGGGGCGAGGGGAGACCCAGTACTTC. Its protein product is CASSPGLAGGRGETQYF.

The chain carries TRBV7-9 and TRBJ2-7; 7 bases agree with TRBD1. Per germline, CDR1 SEHNR and CDR2 FQNEAQ (reference sequence). The J segment lost 0 bases and the V segment lost 5 bases, leaving 7 bases of the junction unmatched. The CDR3 is made up of 15 amino acids. The CDR3, as DNA: TGTGCCAGCAGCCCCAGGGGGTGGGACTCCTACGAGCAGTACTTC. Translated, it gives CASSPRGWDSYEQYF.

The rearrangement uses TRBV9 and TRBJ1-3; D is perhaps TRBD1 (6 bases). The CDR3 is 17 amino acids. Trimming removed 6 bases from V and 1 base from J, with 20 bases in between. The germline CDR1 and CDR2 sequences are SGDLS and YYNGEE. The CDR3: CASTPYPTGRSGNTIYF. As DNA, the CDR3 is TGTGCCAGCACCCCTTACCCGACAGGAAGGTCTGGAAACACCATATATTTT.

This sequence joins TRBV24-1 and TRBJ1-5, with TRBD1 matching 7 bases. J was trimmed by 4 bases and V by 4 bases; bases with no gene match: 6. The CDR3 has 15 amino acids. Germline V gene lookup returns CDR1 KGHDR and CDR2 SFDVKD. DNA of the CDR3: TGTGCCACCAGTGACCGGGACAGCACTAATCAGCCCCAGCATTTT. Translating it yields CATSDRDSTNQPQHF.

The gene calls are TRBV29-1 and TRBJ2-3; the D gene is possibly TRBD1 (7 bases). V lost 1 base to trimming and J lost 6 bases, with 20 bases between them. Germline loops: CDR1 SQVTM, CDR2 ANQGSEA. The CDR3 extends over 16 amino acids. The CDR3 protein is CSVEGGGRGLEDTQYF. CDR3 nucleotides: TGCAGCGTTGAAGGGGGAGGCAGGGGGTTGGAGGATACGCAGTATTTT.

The rearrangement links TRBV9 to TRBJ2-7; TRBD2 agrees at 7 bases. Germline V gene data show CDR1 as SGDLS and CDR2 as YYNGEE. This CDR3 region has 14 residues. V shed 0 bases, J shed 0 bases, and the junction held 0 bases outside the gene matches. CDR3 protein: CASSVASGSYEQYF. CDR3 DNA sequence: TGTGCCAGCAGCGTAGCTAGCGGCTCCTACGAGCAGTACTTC. Based on the CDR3 plus reference TRBV9 and TRBJ2-7, the full variable domain is DSGVTQTPKHLITATGQRVTLRCSPRSGDLSVYWYQQSLDQGLQFLIQYYNGEERAKGNILERFSAQQFPDLHSELNLSSLELGDSALYFCASSVASGSYEQYFGPGTRLTVT.

This clone was counted once. CDR3: CASSDAGAGLSYEQYF. The CDR3 DNA reads TGTGCCAGCAGCGACGCTGGGGCAGGACTCTCCTACGAGCAGTACTTC. J is TRBJ2-7 and V is TRBV3-1 (or the pseudogene TRBV3-2); D tentatively fits TRBD1 or TRBD2 (5 bases each). Trimming shortened V by 5 bases and J by 0 bases, and 17 bases separated the two germline ends. The V gene's germline CDR1 is LGHDT and CDR2 YNNKEL (reference sequence). The CDR3 contains 16 residues.

This rearrangement joins TRBV5-6 to TRBJ2-2; D possibly corresponds to TRBD2 (5 bases). CDR1 is SGHDT, CDR2 YYEEEE, per germline. The length of the CDR3 is 13 residues. The V end lost 7 bases, the J end lost 5 bases, and 12 bases lay between the germline ends. In DNA form, the CDR3 reads TGTGCCAGCCTAGGGCCGGGAACCGGGGAGCTGTTTTTT. Translated, it gives CASLGPGTGELFF.

J is TRBJ1-5 and V is TRBV28; a weak D match, TRBD1 (6 bases). Looked up from germline, CDR1 is MDHEN and CDR2 is SYDVKM. The CDR3 spans 16 residues. Trimming took off 2 bases at V and 4 bases at J, with 15 bases between the two ends. The CDR3 DNA is TGTGCCAGCAGTTTAAGGTCGGACAGCTATAATCAGCCCCAGCATTTT. Encoded protein: CASSLRSDSYNQPQHF.

V usage is TRBV28 and J usage is TRBJ2-7, with D possibly matching TRBD1 (6 bases). This CDR3 region has 15 residues. Trimming removed 2 bases from V and 5 bases from J, with 16 bases in between. The germline CDR1 and CDR2 sequences are MDHEN and SYDVKM. The CDR3 spells CASSLGAQGLNEQYF. The CDR3 region has the DNA TGTGCCAGCAGTTTAGGGGCGCAGGGGCTCAACGAGCAGTACTTC.

The gene calls are TRBV7-9 and TRBJ1-1, with 9 bases matching TRBD1. This CDR3 spans 13 amino acids. The V gene end was trimmed by 3 bases and the J gene end by 10 bases; junction bases not matched to a gene: 6. The germline gives CDR1 SEHNR, CDR2 FQNEAQ (reference sequence). CDR3 sequence reads: CASSFQDRGRAFF. The CDR3 DNA follows: TGTGCCAGCAGCTTCCAGGACAGGGGAAGAGCTTTCTTT.

This chain connects TRBV7-6 to TRBJ2-7, with a tentative D call TRBD2 (7 bases). V was shortened by 5 bases and J by 6 bases, with 17 bases between the two germline ends. This CDR3 has 14 amino acids. Germline V gives CDR1 SGHVS, CDR2 FNYEAQ. CDR3 sequence reads: CASSPQYGGPEQYF. DNA of the CDR3: TGTGCCAGCAGCCCCCAATACGGGGGGCCCGAGCAGTACTTC.

The chain joins TRBV4-1 to TRBJ2-7; TRBD2 matches at 9 bases. V lost 3 bases to trimming and J lost 3 bases; unmatched junction nucleotides: 6. Looked up from germline, CDR1 is MGHRA and CDR2 is YSYEKL. The CDR3 sequence is 15 residues long. CDR3 sequence reads: CASSQLAGARYEQYF. CDR3 sequence (DNA): TGCGCCAGCAGCCAGTTAGCGGGGGCTCGCTACGAGCAGTACTTC.